These T cell receptor beta chains were read from a single sample in a study of PD-1 blockade in classical Hodgkin lymphoma. Sequencing was performed with immunoSEQ multiplex PCR; in TCRdb, only in-frame clones are kept and a portion is missing. The sample carries 25,000 to 30,000 clones, roughly 90% recorded once. The source material was CD4+ T cells from blood. These TCRs come from a human donor with classical Hodgkin lymphoma. Each CDR3 is given with its conserved first and last residue. Each record gives: clone size, V gene, J gene, D gene, CDR3 DNA, CDR3 protein. D genes are given only for firm matches. Not all rows give a size; the values are once, few, many and, for expanded clones, a class.

clone size: NA; V gene: TRBV9; J gene: TRBJ2-5; D gene: NA; CDR3 DNA: TGTGCCAGCAGCGTAGCTATTCAAGAGACCCAGTACTTC; CDR3 protein: CASSVAIQETQYF
clone size: NA; V gene: TRBV5-4; J gene: TRBJ2-3; D gene: TRBD2; CDR3 DNA: TGTGCCAGCAGCTTAGGACTAGCGGATACGCAGTATTTT; CDR3 protein: CASSLGLADTQYF
clone size: NA; V gene: TRBV4-3; J gene: TRBJ2-7; D gene: NA; CDR3 DNA: TGCGCCAGCAGCCAAGATTCGGGTACCCTGGGATACGAGCAGTACTTC; CDR3 protein: CASSQDSGTLGYEQYF
clone size: NA; V gene: TRBV27; J gene: TRBJ2-7; D gene: TRBD1; CDR3 DNA: TGTGCCAGCAGGGAACAGGGGGGCTACGAGCAGTACTTC; CDR3 protein: CASREQGGYEQYF
clone size: NA; V gene: TRBV10-3; J gene: TRBJ2-6; D gene: NA; CDR3 DNA: TGTGCCATCAGTGACAGGGTGACTTCTGGGGCCAACGTCCTGACTTTC; CDR3 protein: CAISDRVTSGANVLTF
clone size: NA; V gene: TRBV10-3; J gene: TRBJ2-1; D gene: TRBD2; CDR3 DNA: TGTGCCATCAGTCTAGCGGGAGGTCCCAATGAGCAGTTCTTC; CDR3 protein: CAISLAGGPNEQFF
clone size: NA; V gene: TRBV28; J gene: TRBJ1-2; D gene: TRBD1; CDR3 DNA: TGTGCCAGCAGTGCCGGGACAGACTTATATGGCTACACCTTC; CDR3 protein: CASSAGTDLYGYTF
clone size: NA; V gene: TRBV30; J gene: TRBJ1-6; D gene: NA; CDR3 DNA: TGTGCCTGGAGTGTAACACGGGGGTCACCCCTCCACTTT; CDR3 protein: CAWSVTRGSPLHF
clone size: NA; V gene: TRBV27; J gene: TRBJ2-7; D gene: NA; CDR3 DNA: TGTGCCAGCAGCCAAGGCGGCAGTTTGCCGCAGTACTTC; CDR3 protein: CASSQGGSLPQYF
clone size: once; V gene: TRBV5-1; J gene: TRBJ2-7; D gene: NA; CDR3 DNA: TGCGCCAGCAGCTTGGCCGGGCAGACCTACGAGCAGTACTTC; CDR3 protein: CASSLAGQTYEQYF
clone size: NA; V gene: TRBV5-1; J gene: TRBJ2-1; D gene: NA; CDR3 DNA: TGCGCCAGCAGCTTGGAGAGTGGACAGATCAATGAGCAGTTCTTC; CDR3 protein: CASSLESGQINEQFF